A selection of T cell receptor beta chains follows, all from one sample in a study of control samples from healthy donors and cancer patients. TCRdb keeps only in-frame clones here, not all; method: immunoSEQ multiplex PCR. The table shows 69,000 or so clones, with less than 95% occurring only once. Sequencing input: blood. These receptor sequences come from a woman aged 30 to 39 in good health. Each CDR3 is given with its conserved first and last residue. Fields, in order: CDR3 protein, CDR3 DNA, clone size, V gene, D gene, J gene. The D gene is left open where the match is weak. Expanded clones get a size class; other rows say once, few or many, or leave the size out.

CASSLGLNYGYTF | TGTGCCAGCAGCTTGGGTTTAAACTATGGCTACACCTTC | NA | TRBV5-6 | NA | TRBJ1-2
CASSEGVIEAFF | TGTGCCAGCAGTGAAGGGGTTATTGAAGCTTTCTTT | NA | TRBV6-1 | NA | TRBJ1-1
CASSLVRGYGYTF | TGTGCCAGCAGTTTAGTTAGGGGCTATGGCTACACCTTC | once | TRBV12-3/TRBV12-4 | NA | TRBJ1-2
CASSVGGGGQPQHF | TGTGCCAGCAGCGTAGGCGGAGGGGGTCAGCCCCAGCATTTT | NA | TRBV9 | NA | TRBJ1-5
CASSLAGSDNQPQHF | TGCGCCAGCAGCTTGGCCGGGTCGGACAATCAGCCCCAGCATTTT | NA | TRBV5-1 | NA | TRBJ1-5
CASSWDYRNTIYF | TGTGCCAGCAGCTGGGACTACAGAAACACCATATATTTT | NA | TRBV3-1/TRBV3-2 | NA | TRBJ1-3
CASSLVEHAPYGYTF | TGTGCCAGCAGTTTAGTCGAGCATGCTCCATATGGCTACACCTTC | NA | TRBV27 | NA | TRBJ1-2
CASTPGGYTEAFF | TGTGCCAGCACCCCTGGGGGTTACACTGAAGCTTTCTTT | NA | TRBV28 | NA | TRBJ1-1
CASSTGTGGNQPQHF | TGTGCCAGCAGCACCGGGACAGGGGGCAATCAGCCCCAGCATTTT | NA | TRBV7-2 | TRBD1 | TRBJ1-5
CASSEGDSRFGYTF | TGCGCCAGCAGTGAAGGGGATAGCCGTTTTGGCTACACCTTC | NA | TRBV10-2 | NA | TRBJ1-2
CAISEGGNQPQHF | TGTGCCATCAGTGAAGGGGGCAATCAGCCCCAGCATTTT | NA | TRBV10-3 | NA | TRBJ1-5
CASSIAQGGFNTEAFF | TGTGCCAGTAGTATAGCACAGGGTGGTTTTAACACTGAAGCTTTCTTT | NA | TRBV19 | NA | TRBJ1-1
CASSMNGPYNEKLFF | TGTGCCAGTAGTATGAACGGGCCCTATAATGAAAAACTGTTTTTT | NA | TRBV19 | NA | TRBJ1-4
CASSQENGLSGNTIYF | TGCGCCAGCAGCCAAGAAAACGGGCTCTCTGGAAACACCATATATTTT | NA | TRBV4-1 | NA | TRBJ1-3
CASSVNSEIYGYTF | TGTGCCAGCAGTGTGAACAGTGAGATCTATGGCTACACCTTC | NA | TRBV2 | NA | TRBJ1-2
CASTLVTLYGYTF | TGTGCCAGCACCCTCGTTACCCTGTATGGCTACACCTTC | NA | TRBV21-1 | NA | TRBJ1-2
CASSIRQDQYSNQPQHF | TGTGCCAGTAGTATTCGACAAGATCAATATAGCAATCAGCCCCAGCATTTT | once | TRBV19 | NA | TRBJ1-5
CASIDSNYGYTF | TGCGCCAGCATCGACAGTAACTATGGCTACACCTTC | NA | TRBV5-1 | NA | TRBJ1-2
CASSQAGDSYSNQPQHF | TGCGCCAGCAGCCAAGCCGGGGACAGCTATAGCAATCAGCCCCAGCATTTT | NA | TRBV4-1 | TRBD1 | TRBJ1-5
CASSPRSERDGYTF | TGTGCCAGCAGTCCCCGGTCCGAGAGAGATGGCTACACCTTC | NA | TRBV27 | NA | TRBJ1-2
CASSYPKRGTQYF | TGTGCCAGCAGCTACCCTAAGCGGGGAACGCAGTATTTT | NA | TRBV3-1/TRBV3-2 | TRBD2 | TRBJ2-3
CASSRQGPYYQETQYF | TGTGCCAGTAGTAGACAGGGGCCTTACTACCAAGAGACCCAGTACTTC | NA | TRBV19 | TRBD1 | TRBJ2-5
CASSAQQVGNSPLHF | TGTGCCAGCAGCGCCCAACAGGTCGGTAATTCACCCCTCCACTTT | NA | TRBV7-9 | NA | TRBJ1-6
CASRAGQSEYGYTF | TGTGCCAGCAGGGCGGGACAGTCCGAATATGGCTACACCTTC | NA | TRBV2 | TRBD1 | TRBJ1-2
CASSNYRLGSEKLFF | TGTGCCAGCAGTAACTACCGATTAGGAAGTGAAAAACTGTTTTTT | NA | TRBV28 | NA | TRBJ1-4
CASKEGAGGPWEQFF | TGTGCCAGCAAGGAGGGAGCGGGGGGGCCATGGGAGCAGTTCTTC | NA | TRBV27 | TRBD2 | TRBJ2-1
CASSARTSGLSTDTQYF | TGTGCCAGCAGCGCCCGGACTAGCGGGCTGAGCACAGATACGCAGTATTTT | NA | TRBV9 | TRBD2 | TRBJ2-3
CASSQGTGATGELFF | TGTGCCAGCAGCCAAGGAACAGGGGCGACCGGGGAGCTGTTTTTT | NA | TRBV3-1/TRBV3-2 | TRBD1 | TRBJ2-2
CAIVRGAWSGANVLTF | TGTGCCATCGTCAGGGGGGCGTGGTCTGGGGCCAACGTCCTGACTTTC | NA | TRBV7-9 | NA | TRBJ2-6
CASSFRDRANTEAFF | TGTGCCAGCAGTTTCCGGGACAGGGCTAACACTGAAGCTTTCTTT | NA | TRBV28 | TRBD1 | TRBJ1-1
CASSHLGAPSPQHF | TGTGCCAGCAGCCATTTGGGCGCACCGTCGCCCCAGCATTTT | NA | TRBV3-1/TRBV3-2 | NA | TRBJ1-5
CASSQYSGQANYGYTF | TGTGCCAGCAGCCAATACTCGGGACAGGCAAACTATGGCTACACCTTC | once | TRBV14 | TRBD1 | TRBJ1-2
CASGGHTEAFF | TGTGCCAGCGGGGGTCACACTGAAGCTTTCTTT | NA | TRBV27 | NA | TRBJ1-1
CASSPSLLASQETQYF | TGTGCCAGCAGCCCGTCTCTATTAGCGTCACAAGAGACCCAGTACTTC | NA | TRBV14 | NA | TRBJ2-5
CASSVGGRANTEAFF | TGTGCCAGCAGCGTGGGGGGCAGAGCCAACACTGAAGCTTTCTTT | NA | TRBV5-6 | NA | TRBJ1-1
CASSFRATGELFF | TGCGCCAGCAGCTTCCGGGCAACCGGGGAGCTGTTTTTT | NA | TRBV5-1 | NA | TRBJ2-2
CASSHGRTIGGYTF | TGTGCCAGCAGCCATGGACGGACGATCGGGGGCTACACCTTC | NA | TRBV14 | NA | TRBJ1-2
CASSTDRSPYNEQFF | TGTGCCAGCAGTACTGACAGAAGCCCTTACAATGAGCAGTTCTTC | NA | TRBV6-5 | NA | TRBJ2-1
CASTTGGGGNQPQHF | TGTGCCAGTACCACGGGAGGGGGCGGCAATCAGCCCCAGCATTTT | NA | TRBV19 | TRBD1 | TRBJ1-5
CASSFQGGYGYTF | TGTGCCAGCAGCTTTCAGGGTGGCTATGGCTACACCTTC | NA | TRBV7-8 | NA | TRBJ1-2
CSAADGFLGNQPQHF | TGCAGCGCCGCGGACGGGTTCTTGGGCAATCAGCCCCAGCATTTT | NA | TRBV29-1 | NA | TRBJ1-5
CASSYQGRTTDTQYF | TGTGCCAGCAGTTACCAGGGGAGGACCACAGATACGCAGTATTTT | NA | TRBV6-5 | NA | TRBJ2-3
CASSLGTSPTNEKLFF | TGCGCCAGCAGCTTGGGCACAAGCCCAACTAATGAAAAACTGTTTTTT | NA | TRBV5-1 | NA | TRBJ1-4
CASRTGNYNEQFF | TGTGCCAGCCGGACAGGGAACTACAATGAGCAGTTCTTC | NA | TRBV28 | TRBD1 | TRBJ2-1
CASSYAGEQFF | TGTGCCAGCAGTTATGCCGGTGAGCAGTTCTTC | NA | TRBV6-5 | NA | TRBJ2-1
CASSFRGRGGPLLLGGFF | TGTGCCAGCAGCTTTCGCGGGCGGGGAGGCCCTCTTTTACTCGGGGGTTTTTTT | NA | TRBV7-3 | NA | TRBJ1-4
CAWSGVPLRSSGNTIYF | TGTGCCTGGAGTGGGGTCCCCCTTCGTAGCTCTGGAAACACCATATATTTT | NA | TRBV30 | NA | TRBJ1-3
CASSLDSVGETQYF | TGTGCCAGCAGTTTAGATTCGGTGGGGGAGACCCAGTACTTC | NA | TRBV27 | NA | TRBJ2-5
CATSERPYNEQFF | TGTGCCACCAGTGAACGGCCATACAATGAGCAGTTCTTC | NA | TRBV24-1 | NA | TRBJ2-1
CASSLTSGVYEQYF | TGTGCCAGCAGTCTCACTAGCGGGGTCTACGAGCAGTACTTC | NA | TRBV27 | TRBD2 | TRBJ2-7